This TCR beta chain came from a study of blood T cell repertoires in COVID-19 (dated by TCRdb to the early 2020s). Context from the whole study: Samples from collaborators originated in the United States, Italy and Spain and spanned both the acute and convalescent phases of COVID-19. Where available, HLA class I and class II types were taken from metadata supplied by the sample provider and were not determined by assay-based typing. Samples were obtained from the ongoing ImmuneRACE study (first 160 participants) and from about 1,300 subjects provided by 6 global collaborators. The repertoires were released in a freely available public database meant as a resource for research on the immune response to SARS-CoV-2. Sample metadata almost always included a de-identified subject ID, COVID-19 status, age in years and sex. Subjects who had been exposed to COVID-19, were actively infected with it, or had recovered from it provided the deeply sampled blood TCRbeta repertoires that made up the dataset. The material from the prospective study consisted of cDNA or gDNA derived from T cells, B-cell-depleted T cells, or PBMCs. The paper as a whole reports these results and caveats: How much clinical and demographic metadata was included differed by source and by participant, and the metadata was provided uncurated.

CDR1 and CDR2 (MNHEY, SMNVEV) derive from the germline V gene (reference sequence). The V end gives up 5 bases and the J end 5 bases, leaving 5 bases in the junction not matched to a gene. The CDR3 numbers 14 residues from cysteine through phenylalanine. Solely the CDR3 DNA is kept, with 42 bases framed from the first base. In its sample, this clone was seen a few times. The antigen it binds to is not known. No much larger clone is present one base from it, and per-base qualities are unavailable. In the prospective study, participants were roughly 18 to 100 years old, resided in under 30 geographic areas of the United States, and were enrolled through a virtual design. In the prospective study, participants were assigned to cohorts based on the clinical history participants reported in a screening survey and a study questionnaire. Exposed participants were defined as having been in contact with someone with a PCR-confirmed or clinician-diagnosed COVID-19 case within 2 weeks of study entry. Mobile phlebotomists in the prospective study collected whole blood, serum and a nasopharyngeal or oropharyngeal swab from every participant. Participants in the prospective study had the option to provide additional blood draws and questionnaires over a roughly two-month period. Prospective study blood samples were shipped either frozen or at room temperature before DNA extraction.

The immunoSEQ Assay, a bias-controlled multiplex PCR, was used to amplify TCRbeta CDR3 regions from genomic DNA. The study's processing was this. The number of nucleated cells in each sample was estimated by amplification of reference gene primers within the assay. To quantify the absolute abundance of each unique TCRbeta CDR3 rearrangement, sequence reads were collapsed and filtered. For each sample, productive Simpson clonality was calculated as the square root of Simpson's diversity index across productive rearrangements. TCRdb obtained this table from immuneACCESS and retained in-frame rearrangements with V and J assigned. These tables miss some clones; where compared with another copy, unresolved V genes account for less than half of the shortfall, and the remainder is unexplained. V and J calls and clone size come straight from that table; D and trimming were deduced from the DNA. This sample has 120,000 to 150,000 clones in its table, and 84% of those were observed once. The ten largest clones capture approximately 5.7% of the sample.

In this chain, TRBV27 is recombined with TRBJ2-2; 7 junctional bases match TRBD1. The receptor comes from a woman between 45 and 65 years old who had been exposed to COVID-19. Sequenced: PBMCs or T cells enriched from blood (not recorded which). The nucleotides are TGTGCCAGCAGTGCGACACAGGGGACCGGGGAGCTGTTTTTT. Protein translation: CASSATQGTGELFF.